This T cell receptor beta chain is from a study of shared clonotypes between healthy human individuals. Study results and limitations: Across subsets, estimated richness was generally greater for naive than for memory populations.

Comments on this clone: The antigen is not known.

J lost 0 bases, V lost 6 bases, and 4 bases had no gene match. This CDR3 has 15 residues. CDR1 is LNHDA and CDR2 is SQIVND in the germline V gene (reference sequence). The method was immunoSEQ multiplex PCR; TCRdb's version includes in-frame clones alone and lacks a portion of them. The sample holds millions of clones; more than 80% are singletons and the top ten take roughly 0.14%. The sample comprised naive CD4+ T cells sorted from blood. This sample's subset: CD45RA+ positively selected. This TCR derives from a man younger than 35 in good health. The chain combines TRBV19 with TRBJ2-1; 8 bases fit TRBD2. Written as DNA, the CDR3 is TGTGCCAGTAGGACGGGGGGGAGCTCCTACAATGAGCAGTTCTTC. This translates into CASRTGGSSYNEQFF.